This T cell receptor beta chain came from a study of CD8+CD57+ T cells in acquired aplastic anemia (dated by TCRdb to the late 2010s). Concerning the study at large: A mean of approximately 2.9 ug of DNA, ranging from roughly 0.19 to 27.4 ug, was extracted from sorted CD4+ and CD8+ cells. Mean read counts for healthy donor samples were some 10 million for CD4+ cells and 11.0 million for CD8+ cells. The full study reports these points: Approximately 31 CD8+ CDR3 sequences were found in both patients and controls but appeared to be highly expressed in patients and within the immunodominant clones of the patients. Patients and healthy controls showed no significant difference in CD8+ Simpson's diversity (P=0.060).

This clonotype was counted at least ten times. The antigen it recognizes is unknown. Base qualities are not at hand, and no much larger clone is one base apart. Germline trimming amounts to 6 bases on V and 1 base on J, with 10 as the count of junction bases outside the gene matches. The CDR1 and CDR2 encoded by the germline V gene (reference sequence) are DFQATT and SNEGSKA. From cysteine to phenylalanine, the CDR3 is 15 amino acids long. The sequence is cut down to CDR3 DNA, 45 bases in frame from base 1. TCR repertoires of sorted CD4+ and CD8+ blood T cells from severe aplastic anemia patients and healthy subjects were deep-sequenced in the study. Ficoll-Paque density gradient centrifugation was used to isolate peripheral blood mononuclear cells. CD4+ and CD8+ T cells were sorted by FACS or magnetic beads before DNA extraction. Profiling of TCR beta VDJ combinations and CDR3 sequences used genomic DNA as the template. An Illumina HiSeq 2000 was the platform used for TCR repertoire sequencing. On the study's bioinformatics: Repertoire assessment relied on Simpson's diversity index, CDR3 size and DJ length profiles, and TRBV/TRBJ rearrangement plots. The most abundant DNA sequence in the deep sequencing data was taken as the immunodominant clone. CDR3 amino acid sequences were checked for sharing between subjects and were compared against published repertoires and the VDJdb database. TCRdb reanalyzed the raw reads on its own, using fastp at Q25 for trimming and MiXCR for clone calling, and kept in-frame beta chains. Records with the same CDR3 protein are collapsed into one entry carrying the most frequent genes and DNA. These V and J calls derive from TCRdb rather than the authors' analysis. The sample table records around 400,000 distinct CDR3 sequences; just under 70% of these occur just once. Less than 4% of the sample is held by the ten biggest clonotypes.

This sequence uses TRBV20-1 and TRBJ1-2; TRBD1 lines up with 8 middle nucleotides. This TCR came from a human donor in good health, serving as a control. The specimen sequenced was sorted CD4+, CD8+, or CD8+CD57+ T cells (not recorded which) from PBMCs. The bases read TGCAGTGCCGACGGACAGGGCACCCGTAACTATGGCTACACCTTC. The translation is CSADGQGTRNYGYTF.